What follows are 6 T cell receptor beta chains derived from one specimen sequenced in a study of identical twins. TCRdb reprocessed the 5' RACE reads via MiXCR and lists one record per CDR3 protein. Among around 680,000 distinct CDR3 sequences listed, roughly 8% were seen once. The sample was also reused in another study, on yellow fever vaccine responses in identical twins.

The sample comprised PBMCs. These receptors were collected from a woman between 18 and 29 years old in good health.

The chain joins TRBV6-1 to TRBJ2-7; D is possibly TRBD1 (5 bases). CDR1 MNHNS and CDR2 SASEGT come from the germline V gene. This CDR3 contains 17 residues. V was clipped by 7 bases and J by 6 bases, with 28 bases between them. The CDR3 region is CASTSGATGGRGGEQYF. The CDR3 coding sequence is TGTGCCAGCACCTCTGGGGCCACTGGCGGAAGGGGTGGCGAGCAGTACTTC.

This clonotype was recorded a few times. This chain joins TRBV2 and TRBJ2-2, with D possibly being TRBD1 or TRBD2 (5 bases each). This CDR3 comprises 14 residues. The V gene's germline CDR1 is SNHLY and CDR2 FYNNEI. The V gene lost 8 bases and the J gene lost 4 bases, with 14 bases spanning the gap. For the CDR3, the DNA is TGTGCCAGCGGGGACCCAGGTTTCACCGGGGAGCTGTTTTTT. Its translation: CASGDPGFTGELFF.

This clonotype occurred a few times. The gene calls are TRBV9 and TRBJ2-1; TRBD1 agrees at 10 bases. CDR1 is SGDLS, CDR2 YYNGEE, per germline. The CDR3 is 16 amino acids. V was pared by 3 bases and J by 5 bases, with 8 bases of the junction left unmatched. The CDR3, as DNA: TGTGCCAGCAGCGCGTACCCGGGACAGGGGAACAATGAGCAGTTCTTC. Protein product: CASSAYPGQGNNEQFF.

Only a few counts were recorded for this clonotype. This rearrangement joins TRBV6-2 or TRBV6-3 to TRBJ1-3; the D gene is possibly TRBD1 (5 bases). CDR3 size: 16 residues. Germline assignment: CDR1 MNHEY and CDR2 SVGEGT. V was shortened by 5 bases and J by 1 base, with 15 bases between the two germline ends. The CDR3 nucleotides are TGTGCCAGCAGTGACCCGGGACGTACGTCTGGAAACACCATATATTTT. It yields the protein CASSDPGRTSGNTIYF.

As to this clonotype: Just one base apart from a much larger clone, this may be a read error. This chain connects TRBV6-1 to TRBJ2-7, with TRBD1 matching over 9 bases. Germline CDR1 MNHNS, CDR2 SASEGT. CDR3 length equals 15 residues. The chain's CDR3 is CASSKAQQGAVEQYF. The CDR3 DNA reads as TGTGCCAGCAGTAAAGCCCAACAGGGGGCGGTCGAGCAGTACTTC.

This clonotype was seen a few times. CDR3 residues: CASNAAVSYEQYF. The CDR3 region has the DNA TGTGCCAGTAACGCGGCGGTCTCCTACGAGCAGTACTTC. The chain employs TRBV19 and TRBJ2-7; no clear D. The CDR3 consists of 13 residues. CDR1 and CDR2 (germline): LNHDA, SQIVND (reference sequence). Trimming removed 7 bases at V and 0 bases at J, with 10 bases between.